This is a list of T cell receptor beta chains from one sample in a study of blood T cell repertoires in COVID-19. Method: immunoSEQ multiplex PCR; TCRdb's copy keeps in-frame clones and lacks some. The sample consists of about 190,000 clones, around 90% of them appearing once. The sequencing input was peripheral blood. All receptors come from a man aged 40-49 years with active or convalescent COVID-19. Both conserved end residues are part of each CDR3.

>TRBV7-3
CASAGGGRPEQFF
>TRBV7-8
CASSLMGTGGSRNQPQHF
>TRBV19
CASSISGRDYEQYF
>TRBV2
CATEGSGGVMPQHF
>TRBV19
CASRPQGETDYGYTF
>TRBV28
CASSPFPGLAGMRTYEQYF
>TRBV19
CASSIGGTNGNEKLFF
>TRBV2
CASAGMFSPLHF
>TRBV5-4
CASSPTGTVGTDTQYF
>TRBV28
CASRPTGTRGYTF
>TRBV9
CASSVASRRAGFGYTF